The T cell receptor beta chain described here comes from a study of OX40 agonist ivuxolimab in advanced cancers. About the research overall: The study treated patients with ivuxolimab, an agonistic anti-OX40 (CD134) antibody. The dose of intravenous ivuxolimab that patients received every 2 weeks ranged from 0.01 to 10 mg/kg. The study reported partial responses in three patients: one hepatocellular carcinoma, two cutaneous melanoma.

Blood specimens came from baseline, cycle 4 day 1, and cycle 7 day 1. Some clones are missing from TCRdb's copy, which holds only in-frame ones; the method was immunoSEQ multiplex PCR. The repertoire holds about 45,000 clones, with roughly 91% as singletons. CDR3 length: 14 amino acids. The junction had 3 bases not matched to a gene; V was cut back by 4 bases and J by 3 bases. CDR1 is SGHNT and CDR2 is YYREEE in the germline V gene (reference sequence). This TCR was sampled from an adult with an advanced solid tumor such as melanoma, head and neck, liver or kidney cancer. The chain combines TRBV5-4 with TRBJ2-7; TRBD2 matches at 11 bases. The sequences come from CD4+ or CD8+ T cells sorted from blood, collected in a trial of the OX40 agonist ivuxolimab. Here the CDR3 reads CASSPGTSGYEQYF. CDR3 nucleotide sequence: TGTGCCAGCAGCCCCGGGACTAGCGGCTACGAGCAGTACTTC.